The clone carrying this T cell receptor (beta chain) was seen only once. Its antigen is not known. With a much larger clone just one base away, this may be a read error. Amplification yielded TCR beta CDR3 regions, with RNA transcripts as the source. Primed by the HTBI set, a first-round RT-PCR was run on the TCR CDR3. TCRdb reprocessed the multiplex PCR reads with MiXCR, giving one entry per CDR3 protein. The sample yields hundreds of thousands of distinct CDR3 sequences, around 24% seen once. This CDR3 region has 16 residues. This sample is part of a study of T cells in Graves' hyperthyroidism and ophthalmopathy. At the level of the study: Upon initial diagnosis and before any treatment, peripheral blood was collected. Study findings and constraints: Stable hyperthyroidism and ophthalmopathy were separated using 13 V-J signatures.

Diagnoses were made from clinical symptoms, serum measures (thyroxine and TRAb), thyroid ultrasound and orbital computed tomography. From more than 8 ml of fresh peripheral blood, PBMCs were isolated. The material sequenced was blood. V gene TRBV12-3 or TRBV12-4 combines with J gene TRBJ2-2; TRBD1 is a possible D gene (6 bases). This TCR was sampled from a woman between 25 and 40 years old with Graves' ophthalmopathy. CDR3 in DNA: TGTGCCAGCAGTTTTCGCCGGGACATTAACACCGGGAAGCTGTTTTTT. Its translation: CASSFRRDINTGKLFF.